These T cell receptor beta chains were read from a single sample in a study of blood T cell repertoires in COVID-19. Clones were read by immunoSEQ multiplex PCR, and TCRdb kept only the in-frame ones, dropping some. The table lists some 95,000 clones, over 60% of them singletons. The sequencing input was peripheral blood. The receptor set was obtained from a man between 50 and 59 years old who had recovered from COVID-19. CDR3s include the opening cysteine and the closing phenylalanine or tryptophan. D genes are given only for firm matches. Clone size appears in some rows only: once, few, many, or a class for an expanded clone.

TRBJ2-7	TRBV5-4	NA	NA	TGTGCCAGCAGCTTTGACGGGACCTACGAGCAGTACTTC	CASSFDGTYEQYF
TRBJ1-3	TRBV9	NA	NA	TGTGCCAGCAGCCCCCGGGGGGCAGGCCACACCATATATTTT	CASSPRGAGHTIYF
TRBJ1-1	TRBV3-1/TRBV3-2	NA	NA	TGTGCCAGCAGCCAAGATTTGGGGGCGCAAGCTTTCTTT	CASSQDLGAQAFF
TRBJ2-1	TRBV5-4	TRBD2	NA	TGTGCCAGCAGCTTACTAGCGGGGATACTTAATGAGCAGTTCTTC	CASSLLAGILNEQFF
TRBJ2-1	TRBV15	TRBD2	NA	TGTGCCACCAGGTTCGCTAGCGGGAGATCGTCTGAGCAGTTCTTC	CATRFASGRSSEQFF
TRBJ2-2	TRBV11-2	NA	NA	TGTGCCAGCAGCTTACTTCCGCTAGGGGGTCCCGGGGAGCTGTTTTTT	CASSLLPLGGPGELFF
TRBJ2-7	TRBV5-1	TRBD1	NA	TGCGCCAGCAGCCCCCAGACAGGGTTGGACGAGCAGTACTTC	CASSPQTGLDEQYF
TRBJ1-1	TRBV7-2	NA	few	TGTGCCAGCAGCTTAGTTTTCGGGGGGGACACTGAAGCTTTCTTT	CASSLVFGGDTEAFF
TRBJ2-1	TRBV15	NA	once	TGTGCCACCAGCAGACCTGGGAGTGCAACCTACAATGAGCAGTTCTTC	CATSRPGSATYNEQFF
TRBJ2-2	TRBV24-1	TRBD1	once	TGTGCCACCAGTGATTGGACAGGGCTAACGAACACCGGGGAGCTGTTTTTT	CATSDWTGLTNTGELFF
TRBJ1-5	TRBV4-1	TRBD1	NA	TGCGCCAGCTCTAAAGGGACAGACAATCAGCCCCAGCATTTT	CASSKGTDNQPQHF
TRBJ1-2	TRBV12-3/TRBV12-4	NA	NA	TGTGCCAGCAGTTCCGGGGGATATGGCTACACCTTC	CASSSGGYGYTF
TRBJ1-5	TRBV5-1	NA	NA	TGCGCCAGCAGCTTGAGCGGGGATAGCAATCAGCCCCAGCATTTT	CASSLSGDSNQPQHF
TRBJ2-7	TRBV6-5	TRBD1	NA	TGTGCCGCACGGACAGGGGACTACGAGCAGTACTTC	CAARTGDYEQYF
TRBJ2-7	TRBV5-1	NA	NA	TGCGCCAGCAGCACGAGACTAGGTTCCTACGAGCAGTACTTC	CASSTRLGSYEQYF
TRBJ2-5	TRBV20-1	NA	once	TGCAGTGCTAAGCGGTTAGAGACCCAGTACTTC	CSAKRLETQYF